The 27 T cell receptor beta chains reported below all come from one sample, sequenced in a study of CD8 T cells in ankylosing spondylitis. The study, taken as a whole, reports: What appeared characteristic of ankylosing spondylitis blood was a TCR beta motif of under 10 highly homologous variants.

From the 5' RACE reads, TCRdb called clonotypes with MiXCR, one entry per CDR3 protein. The repertoire consists of about 500,000 distinct CDR3 sequences, with approximately 11% occurring once and the leading ten covering 6.8%. Which antigens these TCRs recognize remains unknown. Sequenced sample: blood, either unsorted or a sorted T cell fraction (not recorded which). These receptors originate from a male donor with ankylosing spondylitis.

The rearrangement uses TRBV7-9 and TRBJ2-7; D is uncertain. The CDR3 loop spans 15 amino acids. Per the germline V gene, CDR1 is SEHNR and CDR2 is FQNEAQ (reference sequence). With 1 base removed from V and 4 bases from J, the gap between germline ends came to 14 bases. The CDR3 loop reads CASSLVSDRKYEQYF. In DNA, the CDR3 is TGTGCCAGCAGCTTAGTCTCGGACCGAAAATACGAGCAGTACTTC.

This clonotype was counted between two and nine times. The chain recombines TRBV29-1 with TRBJ2-3; 7 bases line up with TRBD1. CDR3 length equals 15 residues. Unmatched junction bases numbered 9, after V lost 4 bases and J lost 2 bases. Germline CDR1 SQVTM, CDR2 ANQGSEA. The CDR3 nucleotides read TGCAGCGTTGCAGGTCTGAGGGGGCCCACAGATACGCAGTATTTT. Its translation: CSVAGLRGPTDTQYF.

This rearrangement joins TRBV2 to TRBJ2-7; 7 bases fit TRBD2. Trimming removed 7 bases from V and 0 bases from J; junction bases left unmatched: 6. Germline V CDR1 and CDR2: SNHLY, FYNNEI. The CDR3 contains 14 residues. The CDR3 nucleotides read TGTGCCAGCACAGGGACTACCGGCTCCTACGAGCAGTACTTC. This translates into CASTGTTGSYEQYF.

This clonotype was detected a few times. The chain employs TRBV30 and TRBJ2-5; D may match TRBD1 or TRBD2 (5 bases each). The length of the CDR3 is 15 residues. Germline V lookup: CDR1 GTSNPN, CDR2 SVGIG (reference sequence). V lost 2 bases, J lost 4 bases, and 17 bases lay in between. The CDR3 is CAWSSGTAGTETQYF. The CDR3 region has the DNA TGTGCCTGGAGTTCCGGGACGGCAGGGACAGAGACCCAGTACTTC.

The rearrangement links TRBV24-1 to TRBJ2-1; tentative D call: TRBD2 (5 bases). The CDR3 length is 14 residues. V gave up 5 bases and J gave up 4 bases, with 11 bases separating them. CDR1 and CDR2 (germline): KGHDR, SFDVKD. This CDR3 is CATSASDFYNEQFF. CDR3 in DNA: TGTGCCACCAGTGCCTCGGACTTTTACAATGAGCAGTTCTTC.

This clonotype was counted many times. The chain is built from TRBV12-3 or TRBV12-4 and TRBJ2-7; 7 bases line up with TRBD1. The junction had 3 bases not matched to a gene; V was cut back by 4 bases and J by 3 bases. CDR3 length equals 13 residues. The CDR3 bases are TGTGCCAGCAGTTCCGACAGGGACTACGAGCAGTACTTC. This translates into CASSSDRDYEQYF.

The chain links TRBV6-1 to TRBJ2-5, with TRBD2 identical over 12 bases. This CDR3 spans 16 amino acids. Germline lookup yields CDR1 MNHNS and CDR2 SASEGT. V trimming: 8 bases; J trimming: 3 bases; junction bases outside the gene matches: 10. CDR3 in amino acids: CASGQLGLAGKETQYF. CDR3 DNA sequence: TGTGCCAGCGGCCAACTCGGACTAGCGGGAAAAGAGACCCAGTACTTC.

This clonotype was seen more than once but under ten times. The V gene is TRBV20-1, the J gene TRBJ2-1; 9 nucleotides align to TRBD2. The CDR3 consists of 14 residues. Looked up from germline, CDR1 is DFQATT and CDR2 is SNEGSKA (reference sequence). With V trimmed by 6 bases and J by 7 bases, 10 bases remained unmatched. The CDR3 sequence is CSAPTSGRLNEQFF. The CDR3 DNA sequence: TGCAGTGCCCCCACTAGCGGGCGCTTAAATGAGCAGTTCTTC.

This clonotype appeared a few times. The CDR3 spells CASSLSTRMPYEQYF. DNA of the CDR3: TGTGCCAGCAGTTTATCTACTCGGATGCCCTACGAGCAGTACTTC. This chain uses TRBV28 with TRBJ2-7; D unresolved. The germline CDR1 and CDR2 sequences are MDHEN and SYDVKM. Trimming stripped 1 base from V and 2 bases from J, with 12 bases between. The CDR3 spans 15 residues.

The CDR3 loop reads CASSLGRVFF. CDR3 bases: TGTGCCAGCAGCTTAGGGAGGGTGTTCTTC. This chain connects TRBV7-2 to TRBJ2-1; D might be TRBD2 (6 bases). V gave up 1 base and J gave up 15 bases, with 7 bases separating them. There are 10 residues in the CDR3. Per the germline V gene, CDR1 is SGHTA and CDR2 is FQGNSA.

In this sample, this clonotype turned up many times. The chain combines TRBV6-4 with TRBJ2-3; maybe TRBD2 (6 bases). Germline CDR1 and CDR2: MRHNA and SNTAGT. This CDR3 region has 16 residues. Trimming removed 0 bases from V and 0 bases from J, with 10 bases in between. The CDR3 coding sequence is TGTGCCAGCAGTGACTCGGTTGCGGGAAGCACAGATACGCAGTATTTT. Protein sequence: CASSDSVAGSTDTQYF.

Only a few counts were recorded for this clonotype. The chain couples TRBV27 to TRBJ2-7, with TRBD1 matching over 7 bases. Germline V CDR1 and CDR2: MNHEY, SMNVEV (reference sequence). V was clipped by 9 bases and J by 0 bases; unmatched bases: 11. The CDR3 contains 15 residues. CDR3 bases: TGTGCCAGTTCCTTGGCACAGGGGATCTCCTACGAGCAGTACTTC. It is translated as CASSLAQGISYEQYF.

V and J are TRBV5-1 and TRBJ2-7; no definite D call. Trimming took 0 bases from V and 4 from J, leaving 11 bases between them. Germline values: CDR1 SGHRS, CDR2 YFSETQ. The CDR3 is 14 amino acids. Here the CDR3 DNA reads TGCGCCAGCAGCTTGGCCGGCAGGTCATACGAGCAGTACGTC. Translated: CASSLAGRSYEQYV.

CDR3 bases: TGTGCCAGCAGCTTAGATACAGATGAAGCTTTCTTT. Its translation is CASSLDTDEAFF. The chain employs TRBV11-3 and TRBJ1-1; D not resolved. V was cut by 0 bases and J by 7 bases, with 6 bases left in between. There are 12 residues in the CDR3. Germline CDR1 is SGHNT and CDR2 is YENEEA.

The chain is built from TRBV5-1 and TRBJ2-1; D is tentatively TRBD1 or TRBD2 (5 bases each). Germline loops: CDR1 SGHRS, CDR2 YFSETQ. Trimming stripped 3 bases from V and 6 bases from J, with 19 bases between. CDR3 length: 16 amino acids. CDR3 coding DNA: TGCGCCAGCAGCTCTAATCCGGGACGGTATTTCAATGAGCAGTTCTTC. As protein: CASSSNPGRYFNEQFF.

This clonotype has more than one count but fewer than ten. The CDR3 DNA reads as TGTGCCAGCTCATCTAGCGGGAGGGCTATCAATGAGCAGTTCTTC. Translation gives CASSSSGRAINEQFF. The chain links TRBV18 to TRBJ2-1; the match to TRBD2 covers 12 bases. The CDR3 runs to 15 residues. Germline CDR1 is KGHSH and CDR2 is LQKENI. The V and J ends lost 5 bases and 6 bases, in that order; junction bases with no gene match: 5.

Ten or more counts support this clonotype. V is TRBV5-1 and J is TRBJ2-1, with TRBD2 matching 11 bases. Unmatched junction bases numbered 10, after V lost 4 bases and J lost 4 bases. The germline V gene has CDR1 SGHRS and CDR2 YFSETQ. The CDR3 is made up of 17 amino acids. CDR3: CASSTDPTSGTYNEQFF. Written as DNA, the CDR3 is TGCGCCAGCAGCACGGACCCGACTAGCGGGACTTACAATGAGCAGTTCTTC.

V is TRBV5-1 and J is TRBJ1-4; D uncertain. CDR1 is SGHRS, CDR2 YFSETQ, per germline. This CDR3 has 12 residues. V shed 7 bases and J shed 3 bases, with 7 bases lying between them. The CDR3 is CASHEANEKLFF. DNA of the CDR3: TGCGCCAGCCACGAAGCTAATGAAAAACTGTTTTTT.

The gene calls are TRBV2 and TRBJ2-7; TRBD1 aligns across 9 bases. The CDR3 covers 14 residues. Trimming cost V 7 bases and J 2 bases; bases outside gene matches: 6. CDR1 and CDR2 from the germline V gene are SNHLY and FYNNEI. The CDR3 DNA is TGTGCCAGCACCTCAGGGACAGGGCCCTACGAGCAGTACGTC. Translation: CASTSGTGPYEQYV.

V and J are TRBV20-1 and TRBJ2-3, with TRBD2 matching 12 bases. This CDR3 is built from 15 residues. V lost 4 bases to trimming and J lost 5 bases; unmatched junction nucleotides: 7. In germline, CDR1 is DFQATT, CDR2 SNEGSKA (reference sequence). CDR3 DNA sequence: TGCAGTGCTAAAAGACTAGCGGGAGTTGGAGATACGCAGTATTTT. Its translation is CSAKRLAGVGDTQYF.

The chain recombines TRBV20-1 with TRBJ2-1, with D possibly TRBD2 on 6 matching bases. Germline V gives CDR1 DFQATT, CDR2 SNEGSKA (reference sequence). The V gene lost 2 bases and the J gene lost 4 bases, with 18 bases spanning the gap. CDR3 size: 16 residues. The CDR3 sequence is CSARSFGGTQYNEQFF. In DNA form, the CDR3 reads TGCAGTGCTAGAAGTTTTGGAGGGACCCAGTACAATGAGCAGTTCTTC.

This clonotype was seen only a few times. The chain couples TRBV27 to TRBJ2-3; 10 nucleotides line up with TRBD2. The CDR3 spans 15 residues. CDR1 is MNHEY and CDR2 is SMNVEV in the germline V gene (reference sequence). The junction had 5 bases not matched to a gene; V was cut back by 6 bases and J by 2 bases. This chain's CDR3 is CASRPLAGITDTQYF. Written as DNA, the CDR3 is TGTGCCAGCAGGCCACTAGCGGGAATCACAGATACGCAGTATTTT.

This clonotype was recorded at least ten times. The rearrangement joins TRBV12-3 or TRBV12-4 to TRBJ1-1; a weak D match, TRBD1 (5 bases). Trimming shortened V by 6 bases and J by 10 bases, and 12 bases separated the two germline ends. The CDR3 sequence is 11 residues long. The CDR3: CASSRGGGAFF. The CDR3 region has the DNA TGTGCCAGCAGCCGAGGTGGGGGAGCTTTCTTT.

In this sample, this clonotype turned up a few times. The chain links TRBV14 to TRBJ2-2, with a tentative D call TRBD1 (5 bases). Germline V gene lookup returns CDR1 SGHDN and CDR2 FVKESK. This CDR3 contains 14 residues. Trimming took 2 bases from V and 4 from J, leaving 8 bases between them. The CDR3 DNA reads TGTGCCAGCAGCCAATGGGGCAGCACCGGGGAGCTGTTTTTT. Amino acid sequence: CASSQWGSTGELFF.

This clonotype was seen a handful of times. DNA for the CDR3: TGTGCCAGCAGCCGCGGGCAAGATACGCAGTATTTT. Residues: CASSRGQDTQYF. The chain employs TRBV7-9 and TRBJ2-3; maybe TRBD2 (5 bases). Germline CDR1 is SEHNR and CDR2 is FQNEAQ (reference sequence). This CDR3 region has 12 residues. V was shortened by 5 bases and J by 5 bases, with 8 bases between the two germline ends.

This clonotype was seen only a few times. The rearrangement joins TRBV5-1 to TRBJ2-1, with 11 bases matching TRBD2. The length of the CDR3 is 18 residues. CDR1 is SGHRS and CDR2 is YFSETQ in the germline V gene. V was clipped by 4 bases and J by 5 bases; unmatched bases: 14. As DNA, the CDR3 is TGCGCCAGCAGCCTCCGAAGTAGCGGGAGGGCCCGGAACAATGAGCAGTTCTTC. The encoded protein is CASSLRSSGRARNNEQFF.

V gene TRBV6-1 combines with J gene TRBJ2-5, with 12 bases fitting TRBD2. V lost 8 bases and J lost 5; bases outside the gene matches: 9. Germline CDR1 and CDR2: MNHNS and SASEGT. The length of the CDR3 is 15 residues. DNA of the CDR3: TGTGCCAGCGGCAGACTAGCGGGAGTCGGTGAGACCCAGTACTTC. Translating gives CASGRLAGVGETQYF.